The clone carrying this TCR beta chain was seen at least ten times. Its target is unknown. This sample was taken from a study of T-cell memory formation after mild COVID-19. Employing constant-segment primers, 5'RACE generated TCR alpha and TCR beta cDNA libraries bearing sample barcodes and UMIs. Each CDR3 protein gets one entry after TCRdb re-called the 5' RACE reads with MiXCR. This repertoire shows 100,000 to 120,000 distinct CDR3 sequences, 20% to 25% found once; its top ten account for 41%. This CDR3 is 13 amino acids long. The V gene's germline CDR1 is SGDLS and CDR2 YYNGEE. V gave up 0 bases and J gave up 3 bases, with 7 bases separating them. General study points: A second wave of clones peaked on day 37, and their SARS-CoV-2 specificity went unconfirmed. Shrinking CD4+ clones were chiefly CM and EM; CD8+ ones were chiefly EMRA. Contracting clones, day 15 to 85, had balanced CD4/CD8, and later expanders favored CD4+.

Sequenced material: PBMCs or a T cell subset sorted from them (not recorded which). This sequence originates from a man between 18 and 35 years old who had mild COVID-19 (a few samples of this study predate the infection). Cell type and time point are not known. The genes are TRBV9 and TRBJ2-7; D not resolved. The CDR3 DNA reads as TGTGCCAGCAGCGTAGGGCAGAACTACGAGCAGTACTTC. This codes for CASSVGQNYEQYF.